A single TCR beta chain is shown here with its context. The V end lost 6 bases, the J end lost 1 base, and 5 bases lay between the germline ends. CDR3 length equals 12 residues. This sample is drawn from a study of blood T cell repertoires in COVID-19. Sequencing used immunoSEQ multiplex PCR; TCRdb keeps in-frame clones, though not all of them. The sample has approximately 250,000 clones, 86% seen once. The TCR comes from a woman older than 75 with COVID-19, enrolled during active disease. The specimen was peripheral blood. The chain employs TRBV12-3 or TRBV12-4 and TRBJ2-3; no clear D. CDR3 sequence reads: CASRRGTDTQYF. The CDR3 DNA reads TGTGCCAGCAGGCGAGGCACAGATACGCAGTATTTT.